The clone carrying this T cell receptor (beta chain) was counted many times. Its antigen is as yet unknown. This record belongs to a study of T cell repertoires in cytomegalovirus infection. Turning to the study itself: Carrying CMV and the relevant HLA type showed in public TCR beta signatures.

This CDR3 has 18 amino acids. After removal of 6 bases from V and 1 base from J, the junction contained 17 bases not matched to a gene. Germline V gene data show CDR1 as SEHNR and CDR2 as FQNEAQ (reference sequence). Findings and caveats of the study: Carriage of CMV together with the relevant HLA was identifiable through cumulative public TCR beta family frequency. The ex vivo response was dominated by HLA-C-restricted CMV-specific TCR beta clonotypes.

Using its own MiXCR run on the reads, TCRdb lists one record per CDR3 protein. This sample has 200,000 to 300,000 distinct CDR3 sequences, with roughly an eighth found just once. Sequences were obtained from PBMCs. The rearrangement joins TRBV7-9 to TRBJ1-1; TRBD1 matches at 7 bases. This sequence was found in a human donor in good health (CMV status not recorded). Some clones in this sample may be carry-over from other donors' samples. The CDR3: CASSSDRESLPWNTEAFF. In DNA, the CDR3 is TGTGCCAGCAGTTCCGACAGGGAATCTCTGCCATGGAACACTGAAGCTTTCTTT.